Each of the 21 T cell receptor beta chains below was sequenced from the same sample in a study of control samples from healthy donors and cancer patients. Sequenced by immunoSEQ multiplex PCR; TCRdb stores in-frame clones only, minus some. The sample has some 120,000 clones; around 90% are singletons. Sequences were obtained from blood. The receptors come from a middle-aged man in good health.

The chain combines TRBV7-9 with TRBJ1-1; D remains unclear. Germline lookup yields CDR1 SEHNR and CDR2 FQNEAQ (reference sequence). The CDR3 is made up of 12 amino acids. Trimming removed 2 bases at V and 1 base at J, with 2 bases between. CDR3 loop: CASSLTNTEAFF. The CDR3 DNA sequence: TGTGCCAGCAGCTTAACGAACACTGAAGCTTTCTTT.

The gene calls are TRBV28 and TRBJ2-3, with 7 bases identical to TRBD2. V gave up 4 bases and J gave up 5 bases; unmatched junction bases: 9. The CDR3 covers 15 residues. Per the germline V gene, CDR1 is MDHEN and CDR2 is SYDVKM. The CDR3 reads CASSSPASGKDTQYF. The CDR3 DNA is TGTGCCAGCAGTTCACCGGCTAGCGGAAAAGATACGCAGTATTTT.

In its sample, this clone was seen once. J is TRBJ2-5 and V is TRBV19; 9 bases match TRBD2. Germline V lookup: CDR1 LNHDA, CDR2 SQIVND (reference sequence). Unmatched junction bases numbered 10, after V lost 7 bases and J lost 7 bases. This CDR3 comprises 14 residues. The chain's CDR3 is CASTLTSGPGTQYF. The CDR3 DNA reads TGTGCCAGTACCCTGACTAGCGGTCCGGGGACCCAGTACTTC.

The chain carries TRBV24-1 and TRBJ2-1, with 10 bases matching TRBD1. CDR1 and CDR2 from the germline V gene are KGHDR and SFDVKD. The CDR3 runs to 18 residues. The J segment lost 8 bases and the V segment lost 2 bases, leaving 14 bases of the junction unmatched. In DNA, the CDR3 is TGTGCCACCAGTGATTACGCCCTGGAGACAGGGGGCTTCGATGAGCAGTTCTTC. Amino acids: CATSDYALETGGFDEQFF.

V and J are TRBV25-1 and TRBJ1-1; no clear D gene. The CDR3 is 14 amino acids. V was pared by 4 bases and J by 1 base, with 10 bases between. The germline gives CDR1 MGHDK, CDR2 SYGVNS. The CDR3 DNA reads TGTGCCAGCAGTGCCCCACACCGGAACACTGAAGCTTTCTTT. It yields the protein CASSAPHRNTEAFF.

This clone appeared once. The DNA for the CDR3 is TGTGCCAGTAGTATACAGGGGGGAGACATTCAGTACTTC. The encoded protein is CASSIQGGDIQYF. This chain links TRBV19 with TRBJ2-4, with a tentative D call TRBD1 (7 bases). The CDR3 is 13 amino acids. The germline V gene encodes CDR1 LNHDA and CDR2 SQIVND (reference sequence). The germline V and J ends were trimmed by 2 bases and 8 bases, with 10 bases remaining between them.

This chain connects TRBV5-1 to TRBJ2-5; maybe TRBD1 (6 bases). With 2 bases removed from V and 4 bases from J, the gap between germline ends came to 9 bases. CDR1 is SGHRS and CDR2 is YFSETQ in the germline V gene. The CDR3 length is 13 residues. This CDR3 reads CASSFQGRETQYF. The CDR3 DNA reads as TGCGCCAGCAGCTTTCAGGGGAGAGAGACCCAGTACTTC.

The rearrangement joins TRBV15 to TRBJ2-3; no definite D call. CDR1 is LNHNV, CDR2 YYDKDF, per germline (reference sequence). The ends were cut back, 4 bases at V and 5 bases at J, with 10 bases in the middle. CDR3 length: 13 amino acids. CDR3 sequence reads: CATSTPPGDTQYF. The DNA of the CDR3 is TGTGCCACCAGCACACCGCCGGGAGATACGCAGTATTTT.

The chain joins TRBV4-1 to TRBJ2-1; 9 positions agree with TRBD1. The V segment lost 3 bases and the J segment 5 bases; nucleotides outside the gene matches: 2. The CDR3 totals 14 residues. Per germline, CDR1 MGHRA and CDR2 YSYEKL. CDR3 protein: CASSHYRGHNEQFF. DNA for the CDR3: TGCGCCAGCAGCCATTACAGGGGGCACAATGAGCAGTTCTTC.

The chain recombines TRBV7-9 with TRBJ2-7; 8 bases align to TRBD1. The CDR3 has 14 residues. Germline CDR1 reads SEHNR; CDR2 reads FQNEAQ (reference sequence). The V gene end was trimmed by 5 bases and the J gene end by 2 bases; junction bases not matched to a gene: 5. The CDR3 loop reads CASSLTTGAYEQYF. The CDR3 DNA reads TGTGCCAGCAGCCTCACGACAGGGGCCTACGAGCAGTACTTC.

The chain uses TRBV19 and TRBJ2-3; 8 nucleotides line up with TRBD1. V trimming: 2 bases; J trimming: 6 bases; junction bases outside the gene matches: 7. Germline loops: CDR1 LNHDA, CDR2 SQIVND (reference sequence). The CDR3 totals 15 residues. The CDR3 DNA is TGTGCCAGTAGTATATACCAGGGGGCGCCTGATACGCAGTATTTT. Protein product: CASSIYQGAPDTQYF.

The chain recombines TRBV9 with TRBJ2-5; 11 nucleotides agree with TRBD2. The V and J ends lost 4 bases and 5 bases, in that order; junction bases with no gene match: 7. The CDR3 length is 15 residues. Germline V lookup: CDR1 SGDLS, CDR2 YYNGEE. CDR3 in amino acids: CASSYTSGGSETQYF. For the CDR3, the DNA is TGTGCCAGCAGCTACACTAGCGGGGGATCTGAGACCCAGTACTTC.

The chain joins TRBV19 to TRBJ2-7; 8 bases are shared with TRBD1. The V and J ends lost 4 bases and 0 bases, in that order; junction bases with no gene match: 8. Germline values: CDR1 LNHDA, CDR2 SQIVND (reference sequence). The CDR3 extends over 16 amino acids. The CDR3 bases are TGTGCCAGTAGTAATCCGCGACAGGGGTACTCCTACGAGCAGTACTTC. The encoded protein is CASSNPRQGYSYEQYF.

This clone was seen a single time. This chain connects TRBV5-6 to TRBJ2-7; TRBD2 matches at 12 bases. Germline loops: CDR1 SGHDT, CDR2 YYEEEE. V dropped 3 bases and J dropped 2; count of bases not matched to a gene: 6. The CDR3 totals 16 residues. In DNA form, the CDR3 reads TGTGCCAGCAGCTCTCCTAGCGGGGGGGATCCCTACGAGCAGTACTTC. Translating it yields CASSSPSGGDPYEQYF.

The genes are TRBV19 and TRBJ2-7; no definite D call. Germline V gene lookup returns CDR1 LNHDA and CDR2 SQIVND (reference sequence). The V and J ends lost 5 bases and 0 bases respectively, with 2 bases between them. The CDR3 consists of 11 residues. The CDR3 DNA follows: TGTGCCAGTAGTGGCTCCTACGAGCAGTACTTC. It is translated as CASSGSYEQYF.

The V and J genes are TRBV27 and TRBJ2-5; 7 nucleotides match TRBD2. J was trimmed by 3 bases and V by 5 bases; bases with no gene match: 3. This CDR3 comprises 13 residues. Germline CDR1 and CDR2: MNHEY and SMNVEV (reference sequence). The CDR3 region has the DNA TGTGCCAGCAGTCCGGCGGGGGAAGAGACCCAGTACTTC. It specifies CASSPAGEETQYF.

The CDR3 is CASSQDSVSGGPTYNEQFF. The CDR3 coding sequence is TGTGCCAGCAGCCAAGATTCGGTAAGCGGGGGGCCTACCTACAATGAGCAGTTCTTC. The chain couples TRBV3-1 (or the pseudogene TRBV3-2) to TRBJ2-1, with 9 bases that match TRBD2. Unmatched junction bases numbered 11, after V lost 0 bases and J lost 2 bases. The CDR3 loop spans 19 amino acids. CDR1 and CDR2 (germline): LGHDT, YNNKEL (reference sequence).

The chain combines TRBV30 with TRBJ1-2; tentative D call: TRBD1 (5 bases). Germline CDR1 reads GTSNPN; CDR2 reads SVGIG (reference sequence). V lost 0 bases and J lost 2, with 13 bases in between. The CDR3 totals 15 residues. DNA of the CDR3: TGTGCCTGGAGTGTAAAGGGACTGTTCAACTATGGCTACACCTTC. Translated, it gives CAWSVKGLFNYGYTF.

This clone appeared a single time. The chain is built from TRBV4-2 and TRBJ1-2; D remains unclear. V lost 4 bases to trimming and J lost 7 bases, with 22 bases between them. There are 16 residues in the CDR3. Germline V CDR1 and CDR2: LGHNA, YNFKEQ. The CDR3 DNA reads as TGTGCCAGCAGCCCCCGGTTAGGGCTTCCCCTTGTTGGCTACACCTTC. Translation: CASSPRLGLPLVGYTF.

The chain joins TRBV21-1 to TRBJ1-5. TRBV21-1 is recorded as a pseudogene. The CDR3 loop spans 19 amino acids. The CDR3 coding sequence is TGTGCCAGCAGCATAATAAAAAATGGGACCGATCGAAGCAATCAGCCCCAGCATTTT. This translates into CASSIIKNGTDRSNQPQHF.

This chain links TRBV24-1 with TRBJ2-3; TRBD1 might be the D (5 bases). The CDR3 consists of 15 residues. CDR1 and CDR2 (germline): KGHDR, SFDVKD. Trimming stripped 2 bases from V and 1 base from J, with 9 bases between. In DNA form, the CDR3 reads TGTGCCACCAGTGATTACAGGTTTGGCACAGATACGCAGTATTTT. Translated: CATSDYRFGTDTQYF.